The rows below give T cell receptor beta chains drawn from one sample of a study of blood T cell repertoires in COVID-19. The table came from immunoSEQ multiplex PCR; TCRdb's copy has only in-frame clones and leaves some out. This table has over 110,000 clones, roughly 83% appearing once. Input material: PBMCs or T cells enriched from blood (not recorded which). The receptors come from a man aged 35-49 years with acute COVID-19. The CDR3 runs from the conserved cysteine through the conserved F or W. D genes are given only for firm matches. Not all rows give a size; the values are once, few, many and, for expanded clones, a class.

TRBD2,.,TRBV7-2,TRBJ2-7,CASSPGLAVYEQYF,TGTGCCAGCAGCCCGGGACTAGCGGTTTACGAGCAGTACTTC
.,.,TRBV7-2,TRBJ2-3,CASSLPRGEGTDTQYF,TGTGCCAGCAGCCTCCCCCGAGGTGAGGGCACAGATACGCAGTATTTT
.,few,TRBV2,TRBJ1-5,CASSLDYPNQPQHF,TGTGCCAGCAGCCTGGACTATCCCAATCAGCCCCAGCATTTT
.,.,TRBV14,TRBJ2-7,CASSLKQGRIYEQYF,TGTGCCAGCAGCCTTAAGCAGGGTAGGATCTACGAGCAGTACTTC
.,.,TRBV13,TRBJ1-4,CASSLRTVEKLFF,TGTGCCAGCAGCCTCCGGACAGTTGAAAAACTGTTTTTT
.,.,TRBV14,TRBJ2-5,CASQKGLQETQYF,TGTGCCAGCCAAAAGGGGTTACAAGAGACCCAGTACTTC
.,.,TRBV28,TRBJ2-7,CASSRGANPYYEQYF,TGTGCCAGCAGTCGCGGGGCCAACCCTTACTACGAGCAGTACTTC
TRBD1,.,TRBV28,TRBJ1-4,CASSPDRVPNEKLFF,TGTGCCAGCAGTCCAGACAGGGTCCCTAATGAAAAACTGTTTTTT
.,.,TRBV11-3,TRBJ2-2,CASSLYGDTGELFF,TGTGCCAGCAGCTTATACGGGGACACCGGGGAGCTGTTTTTT
TRBD2,.,TRBV28,TRBJ2-3,CASRLTSGRTDTQYF,TGTGCCAGCAGACTCACTAGCGGGCGCACAGATACGCAGTATTTT
TRBD1,.,TRBV3-1/TRBV3-2,TRBJ1-4,CASSQPGQGAEKLFF,TGTGCCAGCAGCCAACCGGGACAGGGCGCAGAAAAACTGTTTTTT
.,.,TRBV3-1/TRBV3-2,TRBJ1-2,CASTLTGSGGADYGYTF,TGTGCCAGCACCCTCACCGGGTCGGGGGGCGCCGACTATGGCTACACCTTC
.,few,TRBV3-1/TRBV3-2,TRBJ2-1,CASSQGRGTVEQFF,TGTGCCAGCAGCCAAGGGAGGGGGACAGTTGAGCAGTTCTTC
.,.,TRBV11-2,TRBJ1-2,CASSLGRLRRVGNYGYTF,TGTGCCAGCAGCTTAGGCCGTCTCCGCAGGGTAGGAAACTATGGCTACACCTTC
TRBD2,.,TRBV6-5,TRBJ2-7,CASTAGGTYEQYF,TGTGCCAGCACGGCGGGAGGGACCTACGAGCAGTACTTC
.,once,TRBV3-1/TRBV3-2,TRBJ2-5,CASSLGEAQYF,TGTGCCAGCAGCCTTGGTGAGGCCCAGTACTTC
TRBD1,.,TRBV19,TRBJ2-2,CASSQGTGDTGELFF,TGTGCCAGTAGCCAGGGGACAGGGGACACCGGGGAGCTGTTTTTT
.,.,TRBV18,TRBJ2-5,CASSPIPSYQETQYF,TGTGCCAGCTCACCAATTCCTTCGTACCAAGAGACCCAGTACTTC
TRBD1,few,TRBV29-1,TRBJ2-3,CSVAGTGSTDTQYF,TGCAGCGTCGCCGGGACAGGGAGCACAGATACGCAGTATTTT
TRBD2,few,TRBV6-2/TRBV6-3,TRBJ2-7,CASSALAGGYEQYF,TGTGCCAGCAGTGCACTAGCGGGAGGATACGAGCAGTACTTC
TRBD2,.,TRBV7-9,TRBJ2-1,CASSLARRGLAGVEQFF,TGTGCCAGCAGCTTAGCGAGAAGAGGCCTAGCGGGGGTAGAGCAGTTCTTC
TRBD1,.,TRBV7-2,TRBJ2-5,CASSSKTGPQETQYF,TGTGCCAGCAGCTCAAAGACAGGGCCCCAAGAGACCCAGTACTTC